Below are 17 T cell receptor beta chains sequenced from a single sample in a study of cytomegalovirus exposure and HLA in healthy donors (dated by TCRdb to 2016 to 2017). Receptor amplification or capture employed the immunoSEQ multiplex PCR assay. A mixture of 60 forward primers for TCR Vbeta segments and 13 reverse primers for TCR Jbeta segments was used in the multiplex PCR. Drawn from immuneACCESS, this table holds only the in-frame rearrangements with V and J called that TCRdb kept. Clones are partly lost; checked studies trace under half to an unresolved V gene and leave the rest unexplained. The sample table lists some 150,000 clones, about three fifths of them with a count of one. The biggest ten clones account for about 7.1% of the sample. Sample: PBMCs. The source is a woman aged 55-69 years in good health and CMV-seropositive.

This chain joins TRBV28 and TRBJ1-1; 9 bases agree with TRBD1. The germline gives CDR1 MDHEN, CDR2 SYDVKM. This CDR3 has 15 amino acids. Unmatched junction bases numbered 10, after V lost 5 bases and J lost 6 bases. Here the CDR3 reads CASSRTGVMWAEAFF. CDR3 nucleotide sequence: TGTGCCAGCAGTCGGACAGGGGTGATGTGGGCTGAAGCTTTCTTT.

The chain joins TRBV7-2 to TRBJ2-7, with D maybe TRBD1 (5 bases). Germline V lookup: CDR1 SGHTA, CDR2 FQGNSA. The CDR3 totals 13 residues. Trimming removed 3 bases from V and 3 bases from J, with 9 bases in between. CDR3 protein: CASSFARDYEQYF. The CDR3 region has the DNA TGTGCCAGCAGCTTCGCCAGGGACTACGAGCAGTACTTC.

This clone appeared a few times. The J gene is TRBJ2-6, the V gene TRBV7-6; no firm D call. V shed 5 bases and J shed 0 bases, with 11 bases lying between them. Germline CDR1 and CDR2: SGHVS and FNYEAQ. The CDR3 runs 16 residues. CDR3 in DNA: TGTGCCAGCAGCCCGAGGCGCAGCTCTGGGGCCAACGTCCTGACTTTC. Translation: CASSPRRSSGANVLTF.

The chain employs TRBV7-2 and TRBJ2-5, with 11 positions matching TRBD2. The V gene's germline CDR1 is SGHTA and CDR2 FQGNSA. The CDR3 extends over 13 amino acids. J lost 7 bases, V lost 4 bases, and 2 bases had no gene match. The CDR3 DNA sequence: TGTGCCAGCAGCTCCGGGACTAGCGGGACCCAGTACTTC. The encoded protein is CASSSGTSGTQYF. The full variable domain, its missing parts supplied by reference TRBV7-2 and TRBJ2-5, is GAGVSQSPSNKVTEKGKDVELRCDPISGHTALYWYRQSLGQGLEFLIYFQGNSAPDKSGLPSDRFSAERTGGSVSTLTIQRTQQEDSAVYLCASSSGTSGTQYFGPGTRLLVL.

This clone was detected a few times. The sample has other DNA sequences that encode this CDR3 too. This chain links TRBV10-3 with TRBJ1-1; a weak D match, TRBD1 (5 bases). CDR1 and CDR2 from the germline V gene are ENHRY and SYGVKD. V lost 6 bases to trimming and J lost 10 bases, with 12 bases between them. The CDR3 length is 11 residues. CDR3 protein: CAIRHDRGAFF. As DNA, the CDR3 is TGTGCCATCAGACACGATAGGGGAGCTTTCTTT.

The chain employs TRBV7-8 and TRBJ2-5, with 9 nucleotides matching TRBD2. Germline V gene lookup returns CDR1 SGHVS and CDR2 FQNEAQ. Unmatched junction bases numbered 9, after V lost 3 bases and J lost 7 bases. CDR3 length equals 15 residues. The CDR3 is CASSFAGGPVGTQYF. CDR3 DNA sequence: TGTGCCAGCAGCTTTGCGGGAGGGCCGGTAGGGACCCAGTACTTC.

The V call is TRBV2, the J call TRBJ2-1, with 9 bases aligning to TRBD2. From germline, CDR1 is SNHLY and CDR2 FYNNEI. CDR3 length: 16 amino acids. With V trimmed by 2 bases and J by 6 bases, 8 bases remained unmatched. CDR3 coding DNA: TGTGCCAGCAGTGAACGGGGCGGGAGGGCCGTCAATGAGCAGTTCTTC. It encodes CASSERGGRAVNEQFF.

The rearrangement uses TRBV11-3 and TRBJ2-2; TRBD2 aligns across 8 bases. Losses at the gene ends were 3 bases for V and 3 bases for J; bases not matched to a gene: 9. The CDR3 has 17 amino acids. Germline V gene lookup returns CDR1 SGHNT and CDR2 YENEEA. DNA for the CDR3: TGTGCCAGCAGCTTCGGTAGCGGGACTTCTCACACCGGGGAGCTGTTTTTT. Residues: CASSFGSGTSHTGELFF.

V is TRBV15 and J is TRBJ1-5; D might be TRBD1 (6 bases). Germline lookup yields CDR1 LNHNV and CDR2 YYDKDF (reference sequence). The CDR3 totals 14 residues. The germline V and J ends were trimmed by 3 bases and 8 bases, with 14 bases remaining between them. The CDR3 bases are TGTGCCACCAGCAGCTGGGGGCGCTTTGAGCCCCAGCATTTT. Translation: CATSSWGRFEPQHF.

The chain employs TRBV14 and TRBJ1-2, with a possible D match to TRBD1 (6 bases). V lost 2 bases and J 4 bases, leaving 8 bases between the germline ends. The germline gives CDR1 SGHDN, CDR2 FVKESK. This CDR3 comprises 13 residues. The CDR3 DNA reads TGTGCCAGCAGCCAATCCAGGGGCTATGGCTACACCTTC. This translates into CASSQSRGYGYTF.

CDR3 residues: CASRYSGTYNEQFF. As DNA, the CDR3 is TGTGCCAGCAGGTATAGCGGGACCTACAATGAGCAGTTCTTC. The chain couples TRBV7-2 to TRBJ2-1, with TRBD2 matching 8 bases. CDR3 length: 14 residues. CDR1 and CDR2 from the germline V gene are SGHTA and FQGNSA. The V segment lost 6 bases and the J segment 2 bases; nucleotides outside the gene matches: 3.

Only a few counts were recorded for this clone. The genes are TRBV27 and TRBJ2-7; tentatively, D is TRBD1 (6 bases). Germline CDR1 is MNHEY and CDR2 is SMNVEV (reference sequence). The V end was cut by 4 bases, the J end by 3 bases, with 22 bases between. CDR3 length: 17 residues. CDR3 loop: CASSSTERQAGRYEQYF. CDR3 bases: TGTGCCAGCAGTTCAACGGAGCGACAGGCAGGGCGCTACGAGCAGTACTTC.

The CDR3 reads CASSLGLASYEQYF. The DNA of the CDR3 is TGTGCCAGCAGCTTAGGCCTAGCGAGCTACGAGCAGTACTTC. The V call is TRBV7-2, the J call TRBJ2-5; a weak D match, TRBD2 (6 bases). With the DNA end fitting TRBJ2-7 better, the J assignment may be wrong. Germline loops: CDR1 SGHTA, CDR2 FQGNSA. The CDR3 is 14 residues long.

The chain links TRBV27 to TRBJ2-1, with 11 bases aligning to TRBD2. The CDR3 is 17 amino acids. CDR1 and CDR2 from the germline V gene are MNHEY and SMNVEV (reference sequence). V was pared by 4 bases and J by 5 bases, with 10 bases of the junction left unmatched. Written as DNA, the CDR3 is TGTGCCAGCAGTTCACCCTTTCGACTAGCGGGAAACAATGAGCAGTTCTTC. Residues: CASSSPFRLAGNNEQFF.

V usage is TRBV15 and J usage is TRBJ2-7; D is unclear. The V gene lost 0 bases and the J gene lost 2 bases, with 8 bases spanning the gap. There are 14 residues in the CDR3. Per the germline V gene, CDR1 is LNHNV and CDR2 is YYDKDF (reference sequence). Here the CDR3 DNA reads TGTGCCACCAGCAGAGAGATGCCAGCCTACGAGCAGTACTTC. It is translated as CATSREMPAYEQYF. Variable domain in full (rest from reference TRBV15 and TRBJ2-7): DAMVIQNPRYQVTQFGKPVTLSCSQTLNHNVMYWYQQKSSQAPKLLFHYYDKDFNNEADTPDNFQSRRPNTSFCFLDIRSPGLGDTAMYLCATSREMPAYEQYFGPGTRLTVT.

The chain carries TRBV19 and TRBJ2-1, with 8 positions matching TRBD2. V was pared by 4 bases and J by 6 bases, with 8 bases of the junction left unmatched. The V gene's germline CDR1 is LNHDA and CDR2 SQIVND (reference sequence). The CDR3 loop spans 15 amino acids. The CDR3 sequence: CASSNSGSWINEQFF. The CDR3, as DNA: TGTGCCAGTAGTAACAGCGGGAGTTGGATCAATGAGCAGTTCTTC.

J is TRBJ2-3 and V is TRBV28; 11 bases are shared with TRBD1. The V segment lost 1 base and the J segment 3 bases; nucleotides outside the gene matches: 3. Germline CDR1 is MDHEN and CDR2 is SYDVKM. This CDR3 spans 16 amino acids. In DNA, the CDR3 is TGTGCCAGCAGTTTATTGGGGACAGGGGGAACAGATACGCAGTATTTT. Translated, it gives CASSLLGTGGTDTQYF.